This T cell receptor (beta chain) was sequenced for a study of identical twins. The germline V and J ends were trimmed by 1 base and 2 bases, with 22 bases remaining between them. CDR1 is DFQATT, CDR2 SNEGSKA, per germline (reference sequence). The CDR3 is 18 amino acids. TCRdb reprocessed the 5' RACE reads with MiXCR, giving one entry per CDR3 protein. This table holds about 810,000 distinct CDR3 sequences, about 12% found once. Another study also made use of these data, one on yellow fever vaccine responses in identical twins.

The rearrangement uses TRBV20-1 and TRBJ2-3; tentative D call: TRBD1 (5 bases). The source is a young woman in good health. Material: PBMCs. This CDR3 reads CSARGTRMGKGSTDTQYF. The CDR3 DNA reads as TGCAGTGCTAGAGGGACGAGGATGGGTAAGGGGTCCACAGATACGCAGTATTTT.